Below, 21 T cell receptor beta chains from the same sample are listed, as sequenced in a study of human T cells and chemical hapten exposure. During construction of the library, unique molecular identifiers were attached to individual cDNA molecules for quantitative, reproducible TCR counting. Each CDR3 protein is one row after TCRdb ran MiXCR on the reads. In the table there are several thousand distinct CDR3 sequences, roughly 49% of which are singletons. As to treatment: therapeutic diphenylcyclopropenone sensitization with weekly scalp DPC. Material: whole blood, obtained before DPC sensitization or 2, 6, or about 24 weeks after (not recorded which). These receptors all come from an adult with alopecia areata. Some clones in this sample may be carry-over from other donors' samples. This table probably holds off-target reads from a library built for another chain.

This chain links TRBV6-1 with TRBJ2-3; the D call may be TRBD1 or TRBD2 (5 bases each). The V gene lost 5 bases and the J gene lost 2 bases, with 29 bases spanning the gap. This CDR3 contains 20 residues. Germline V gene lookup returns CDR1 MNHNS and CDR2 SASEGT. The CDR3 region has the DNA TGTGCCAGCAGTAGGGCCGGGACCCTGCCCATGTCTACAAACACAGATACGCAGTATTTT. This translates into CASSRAGTLPMSTNTDTQYF.

This chain uses TRBV28 with TRBJ2-7, with D possibly matching TRBD1 (5 bases). Germline V gives CDR1 MDHEN, CDR2 SYDVKM. The V end lost 4 bases, the J end lost 3 bases, and 16 bases lay between the germline ends. The CDR3 is 15 residues long. CDR3 DNA sequence: TGTGCCAGCAGTTCCCCTTGGCAGGGATTCTACGAGCAGTACTTC. Amino acid sequence: CASSSPWQGFYEQYF.

A few counts support this clonotype. The V call is TRBV5-1, the J call TRBJ2-1, with a possible D match to TRBD2 (6 bases). V lost 2 bases and J lost 10, with 16 bases in between. This CDR3 contains 14 residues. CDR1 SGHRS and CDR2 YFSETQ come from the germline V gene. CDR3 region: CASSLEHRAGEQFF. The CDR3, as DNA: TGCGCCAGCAGCTTAGAGCACCGCGCGGGAGAGCAGTTCTTC. The full variable domain, completed using reference TRBV5-1 and TRBJ2-1, is KAGVTQTPRYLIKTRGQQVTLSCSPISGHRSVSWYQQTPGQGLQFLFEYFSETQRNKGNFPGRFSGRQFSNSRSEMNVSTLELGDSALYLCASSLEHRAGEQFFGPGTRLTVL.

This clonotype has a handful of counts. J is TRBJ2-1 and V is TRBV21-1; TRBD1, as called in the table, went unchecked against the DNA. TRBV21-1 constitutes a pseudogene. The CDR3 consists of 16 residues. In DNA, the CDR3 is TGTGCCAGCAGCAAAGCGGGCAGGGACTCCTACAATGAGCAGTTCTTC. Protein product: CASSKAGRDSYNEQFF.

The chain joins TRBV5-5 to TRBJ2-1; D is unclear. Germline V lookup: CDR1 SGHKS, CDR2 YYEKEE (reference sequence). CDR3 length: 14 residues. Trimming removed 0 bases from V and 8 bases from J, with 12 bases in between. This CDR3 reads CASSLGWVPDEQFF. The CDR3 nucleotides are TGTGCCAGCAGCTTGGGGTGGGTGCCGGATGAGCAGTTCTTC. Based on the CDR3 plus reference TRBV5-5 and TRBJ2-1, the full variable domain is DAGVTQSPTHLIKTRGQQVTLRCSPISGHKSVSWYQQVLGQGPQFIFQYYEKEERGRGNFPDRFSARQFPNYSSELNVNALLLGDSALYLCASSLGWVPDEQFFGPGTRLTVL.

This chain joins TRBV27 and TRBJ2-3; no definite D call. This CDR3 has 15 residues. V lost 4 bases and J lost 0, with 11 bases in between. Germline values: CDR1 MNHEY, CDR2 SMNVEV (reference sequence). The CDR3 bases are TGTGCCAGCAGTTCATTCCAGGAAAGCACAGATACGCAGTATTTT. Amino acids: CASSSFQESTDTQYF.

This clonotype was seen more than once but under ten times. This chain connects TRBV29-1 to TRBJ2-2; 7 nucleotides agree with TRBD2. Germline assignment: CDR1 SQVTM and CDR2 ANQGSEA. The CDR3 spans 14 residues. V lost 4 bases and J lost 5; bases outside the gene matches: 7. The CDR3 DNA reads TGCAGCGTTGCCGGGACTACGAGAACCGGGGAGCTGTTTTTT. Encoded protein: CSVAGTTRTGELFF.

The V gene is TRBV20-1, the J gene TRBJ2-7, with 10 bases matching TRBD2. In germline, CDR1 is DFQATT, CDR2 SNEGSKA (reference sequence). The CDR3 is 15 residues long. Trimming removed 0 bases from V and 0 bases from J; junction bases left unmatched: 2. CDR3 amino acids: CSARDPSGGSYEQYF. CDR3 bases: TGCAGTGCTAGAGACCCTAGCGGGGGCTCCTACGAGCAGTACTTC.

The chain uses TRBV7-2 and TRBJ2-3; no reliable D call. This CDR3 has 15 residues. From germline, CDR1 is SGHTA and CDR2 FQGNSA. The V gene lost 0 bases and the J gene lost 2 bases, with 9 bases spanning the gap. The CDR3, as DNA: TGTGCCAGCAGCTTAGCGTTTACTTCCACAGATACGCAGTATTTT. This encodes CASSLAFTSTDTQYF.

The chain uses TRBV6-5 and TRBJ2-5, with 10 nucleotides matching TRBD1. Germline V gene data show CDR1 as MNHEY and CDR2 as SVGAGI. V lost 4 bases and J lost 3; bases outside the gene matches: 5. CDR3 length equals 15 residues. CDR3 protein: CASSSLGTGEETQYF. CDR3 in DNA: TGTGCCAGCAGTTCCCTGGGGACAGGGGAAGAGACCCAGTACTTC.

This clonotype turned up a few times. The CDR3 protein is CASSLTASQETQYF. In DNA, the CDR3 is TGTGCCAGCAGTTTGACAGCTAGCCAAGAGACCCAGTACTTC. V is TRBV12-3 or TRBV12-4 and J is TRBJ2-5; a weak D match, TRBD1 (5 bases). V gave up 3 bases and J gave up 1 base, with 9 bases separating them. The CDR3 runs to 14 residues.

This clonotype was counted a few times. J is TRBJ2-1 and V is TRBV9, with D hard to call. V gave up 1 base and J gave up 10 bases, with 15 bases separating them. The CDR3 covers 14 residues. The germline gives CDR1 SGDLS, CDR2 YYNGEE. The CDR3 sequence is CASSVSPIRREQFF. The DNA of the CDR3 is TGTGCCAGCAGCGTATCCCCCATCCGACGGGAGCAGTTCTTC.

The chain recombines TRBV10-3 with TRBJ2-6; 12 bases match TRBD1. Trimming at V came to 11 bases and at J to 2 bases, leaving 7 bases not matched to a gene. The germline gives CDR1 ENHRY, CDR2 SYGVKD. This CDR3 contains 16 residues. In DNA form, the CDR3 reads TGTGCCTGTCGGGGGACAGGGGGCCCTGGGGCCAACGTCCTGACTTTC. Translating gives CACRGTGGPGANVLTF.

V and J are TRBV6-2 or TRBV6-3 and TRBJ2-1; no firm D call. This CDR3 has 14 amino acids. The ends were cut back, 5 bases at V and 8 bases at J, with 16 bases in the middle. The germline CDR1 and CDR2 sequences are MNHEY and SVGEGT. The CDR3 sequence is CASSGGVGIDEQFF. In DNA form, the CDR3 reads TGTGCCAGCAGTGGCGGTGTAGGGATTGATGAGCAGTTCTTC.

This clonotype was detected only a few times. The chain combines TRBV6-5 with TRBJ2-7, with D perhaps matching TRBD1 or TRBD2 (5 bases each). Trimming cost V 1 base and J 1 base, with 17 bases left between them. Germline V lookup: CDR1 MNHEY, CDR2 SVGAGI. The CDR3 has 17 residues. The CDR3 here is CASSYYTFGGPSYEQYF. In nucleotides, the CDR3 is TGTGCCAGCAGTTACTACACCTTTGGGGGTCCGTCCTACGAGCAGTACTTC.

The chain joins TRBV5-1 to TRBJ2-7; D unresolved. The V gene lost 0 bases and the J gene lost 5 bases, with 15 bases spanning the gap. The length of the CDR3 is 15 residues. Looked up from germline, CDR1 is SGHRS and CDR2 is YFSETQ. The CDR3: CASSLEAARRDEQYF. The CDR3 DNA is TGCGCCAGCAGCTTGGAGGCTGCGCGTAGGGACGAGCAGTACTTC.

This chain joins TRBV18 and TRBJ2-3, with D unclear. V gave up 3 bases and J gave up 4 bases, with 5 bases separating them. The CDR3 has 12 amino acids. Germline CDR1 is KGHSH and CDR2 is LQKENI. Here the CDR3 reads CASSPRADTQYF. The CDR3 coding sequence is TGTGCCAGCTCACCTCGAGCAGATACGCAGTATTTT.

This chain joins TRBV6-2 or TRBV6-3 and TRBJ2-2; D unresolved. The CDR3 length is 12 residues. Trimming stripped 6 bases from V and 9 bases from J, with 11 bases between. Germline CDR1 MNHEY, CDR2 SVGEGT. The CDR3 loop reads CASRRLGWELFF. The CDR3 DNA is TGTGCCAGCAGGAGGCTCGGATGGGAGCTGTTTTTT.

This clonotype was seen a few times. The chain links TRBV28 to TRBJ2-5; TRBD1 matches at 8 bases. This CDR3 contains 14 residues. Germline lookup yields CDR1 MDHEN and CDR2 SYDVKM. J lost 3 bases, V lost 6 bases, and 6 bases had no gene match. This CDR3 reads CASRPWTGKETQYF. DNA of the CDR3: TGTGCCAGCAGACCTTGGACAGGGAAAGAGACCCAGTACTTC.

A few counts support this clonotype. The chain couples TRBV6-1 to TRBJ2-1, with 13 bases matching TRBD2. Germline V CDR1 and CDR2: MNHNS, SASEGT. J gave up 10 bases and V 5 bases, and 8 bases lay outside the gene matches. This CDR3 region has 15 residues. This CDR3 is CASSRTSGSSEEQFF. In DNA form, the CDR3 reads TGTGCCAGCAGTAGGACTAGCGGGAGTTCGGAGGAGCAGTTCTTC.

This clonotype has more than one count but fewer than ten. This CDR3 is CASSQQLEGLAGGRSYNEQFF. The DNA for the CDR3 is TGCGCCAGCAGCCAACAGCTAGAGGGACTAGCGGGAGGCAGGAGTTACAATGAGCAGTTCTTC. J is TRBJ2-1 and V is TRBV4-1; 15 nucleotides align to TRBD2. J was trimmed by 4 bases and V by 2 bases; bases with no gene match: 15. The CDR3 has 21 amino acids. In germline, CDR1 is MGHRA, CDR2 YSYEKL.